This T cell receptor (beta chain) was sequenced in a study of response to subunit inactivated influenza vaccine. One entry per CDR3 protein results from TCRdb running MiXCR on the RT-PCR reads. The data show fewer than 550,000 distinct CDR3 sequences, 25% seen once. The study, taken as a whole, reports: Each seasonal influenza vaccination recruits few new T cells, the authors suggested.

This clonotype was seen more than once but under ten times. Its specificity is not known. CDR1 GTSNPN and CDR2 SVGIG come from the germline V gene (reference sequence). The CDR3 runs to 13 residues. After removal of 7 bases from V and 0 bases from J, the junction contained 3 bases not matched to a gene. This receptor was identified in a man aged 45 to 65 who received an inactivated influenza vaccine. The sample in question was CD4+ T cells sorted from PBMCs, obtained 5 days after vaccination. The rearrangement uses TRBV30 and TRBJ2-3, with 8 bases aligning to TRBD1. CDR3 coding DNA: TGTGCCTCAGACAGGGGAAGCACAGATACGCAGTATTTT. As protein: CASDRGSTDTQYF.